The 25 T cell receptor beta chains below all came from one sample that was sequenced in a study of CD8 T cells in Susac syndrome. When the RNA was reverse transcribed, random hexamers were used with an input of roughly 0.5 to 1 ug. TCRdb re-analysed the immunoSEQ multiplex PCR reads in MiXCR, keeping a single row per CDR3 protein. The sample has about 300,000 distinct CDR3 sequences; around 90% are singletons. What was sequenced was CD4+ T cells from PBMCs. All receptors come from a human donor with multiple sclerosis.

The chain recombines TRBV30 with TRBJ2-7; D remains unclear. Per germline, CDR1 GTSNPN and CDR2 SVGIG (reference sequence). CDR3 length equals 14 residues. The V end lost 1 base, the J end lost 0 bases, and 10 bases lay between the germline ends. The CDR3, as DNA: TGTGCCTGGAGTGGGACGCTGGGCTCCTACGAGCAGTACTTC. Amino acids: CAWSGTLGSYEQYF.

The chain joins TRBV29-1 to TRBJ2-1, with D hard to call. Germline V CDR1 and CDR2: SQVTM, ANQGSEA. The CDR3 extends over 11 amino acids. Trimming stripped 3 bases from V and 3 bases from J, with 3 bases between. CDR3 nucleotide sequence: TGCAGCGTTGAGGACTACAATGAGCAGTTCTTC. Translated: CSVEDYNEQFF.

The rearrangement links TRBV29-1 to TRBJ2-4; no reliable D call. The CDR3 extends over 14 amino acids. Germline CDR1 SQVTM, CDR2 ANQGSEA. V lost 1 base to trimming and J lost 0 bases, with 7 bases between them. For the CDR3, the DNA is TGCAGCGTTGAAGTTTTAGTAGCCAAAAACATTCAGTACTTC. Residues: CSVEVLVAKNIQYF. The full variable domain, completed using reference TRBV29-1 and TRBJ2-4, is SAVISQKPSRDICQRGTSLTIQCQVDSQVTMMFWYRQQPGQSLTLIATANQGSEATYESGFVIDKFPISRPNLTFSTLTVSNMSPEDSSIYLCSVEVLVAKNIQYFGAGTRLSVL.

J is TRBJ2-7 and V is TRBV5-1; possible D gene TRBD1, 5 bases. Between the trimmed V and J ends, which lost 2 bases and 3 bases, there was a span of 12 bases. CDR1 is SGHRS, CDR2 YFSETQ, per germline. CDR3 length: 14 amino acids. The CDR3, as DNA: TGCGCCAGCAGCTTAGACAGTAGGGGCTACGAGCAGTACTTC. It codes for CASSLDSRGYEQYF.

The chain combines TRBV12-3 or TRBV12-4 with TRBJ1-2; unclear D gene. The CDR3 covers 12 residues. V lost 3 bases to trimming and J lost 0 bases, with 2 bases between them. The CDR3 sequence is CASSFPNYGYTF. For the CDR3, the DNA is TGTGCCAGCAGTTTTCCTAACTATGGCTACACCTTC.

This clonotype was observed a few times. The rearrangement uses TRBV6-1 and TRBJ2-2; no firm D call. The CDR3 length is 13 residues. V was pared by 7 bases and J by 0 bases, with 6 bases between. Germline V gene sequence: CDR1 MNHNS, CDR2 SASEGT. The CDR3 nucleotides are TGTGCCAGCACCCGTACGAACACCGGGGAGCTGTTTTTT. Protein: CASTRTNTGELFF.

V is TRBV2 and J is TRBJ2-5; 9 bases map to TRBD2. Germline CDR1 reads SNHLY; CDR2 reads FYNNEI. This CDR3 contains 16 residues. J gave up 5 bases and V 5 bases, and 12 bases lay outside the gene matches. The CDR3 sequence is CASSRTGTSYAETQYF. The CDR3, as DNA: TGTGCCAGCAGTAGAACCGGGACTAGCTATGCGGAGACCCAGTACTTC.

This clonotype was recorded only once. This sequence joins TRBV4-3 and TRBJ1-1; the D gene is possibly TRBD1 (5 bases). CDR1 is LGHNA and CDR2 is YSLEER in the germline V gene. The CDR3 is 16 amino acids. The germline V and J ends were trimmed by 4 bases and 5 bases, with 20 bases remaining between them. CDR3 amino acids: CASSPAGLVGGTEAFF. The CDR3 DNA sequence: TGCGCCAGCAGCCCCGCCGGATTAGTGGGGGGGACTGAAGCTTTCTTT.

The rearrangement uses TRBV6-2 or TRBV6-3 and TRBJ2-3; 7 nucleotides agree with TRBD2. V gave up 0 bases and J gave up 8 bases; unmatched junction bases: 14. CDR1 and CDR2 from the germline V gene are MNHEY and SVGEGT. The CDR3 runs to 17 residues. The CDR3 sequence: CASSYSRKAGRAVTQYF. As DNA, the CDR3 is TGTGCCAGCAGTTACTCGAGGAAAGCGGGAAGAGCGGTTACGCAGTATTTT.

The chain uses TRBV5-1 and TRBJ2-7; D is perhaps TRBD2 (5 bases). The CDR3 loop spans 16 amino acids. V was shortened by 0 bases and J by 2 bases, with 15 bases between the two germline ends. Germline-derived CDR1 and CDR2 are SGHRS and YFSETQ. CDR3: CASSLAPSGATYEQYF. Here the CDR3 DNA reads TGCGCCAGCAGCTTGGCCCCAAGCGGTGCGACCTACGAGCAGTACTTC.

V usage is TRBV5-1 and J usage is TRBJ1-6, with D possibly TRBD1 on 5 matching bases. Trimming shortened V by 3 bases and J by 8 bases, and 12 bases separated the two germline ends. The CDR3 consists of 14 residues. Germline lookup yields CDR1 SGHRS and CDR2 YFSETQ. The CDR3 DNA is TGCGCCAGCAGCTCGGGGCTGAGGGATTCACCCCTCCACTTT. Its protein product is CASSSGLRDSPLHF.

The chain joins TRBV10-3 to TRBJ2-7; D may be TRBD1 or TRBD2 (5 bases each). In germline, CDR1 is ENHRY, CDR2 SYGVKD. CDR3 size: 14 residues. Trimming shortened V by 3 bases and J by 2 bases, and 11 bases separated the two germline ends. CDR3 region: CAISDGASPYEQYF. As DNA, the CDR3 is TGTGCCATCAGTGATGGGGCTAGCCCCTACGAGCAGTACTTC.

The J gene is TRBJ2-7, the V gene TRBV14; D is possibly TRBD2 (5 bases). V lost 4 bases to trimming and J lost 7 bases, with 14 bases between them. Germline-derived CDR1 and CDR2 are SGHDN and FVKESK. The CDR3 contains 13 residues. Written as DNA, the CDR3 is TGTGCCAGCAGCCGTGAGGGTCCGAGAGAGCAGTACTTC. Amino acids: CASSREGPREQYF.

V gene TRBV6-6 combines with J gene TRBJ1-3; unclear D gene. The CDR3 has 16 amino acids. Trimming cost V 8 bases and J 0 bases, with 17 bases left between them. Germline V gives CDR1 MNHNY, CDR2 SVGAGI (reference sequence). DNA of the CDR3: TGTGCCAGCCGCCTGGAAAGGAGGGACTCTGGAAACACCATATATTTT. Protein: CASRLERRDSGNTIYF.

The chain is built from TRBV19 and TRBJ1-1, with D uncertain. V gave up 4 bases and J gave up 4 bases, with 13 bases separating them. CDR1 and CDR2 from the germline V gene are LNHDA and SQIVND (reference sequence). The CDR3 spans 14 residues. The CDR3 loop reads CASSTPLQVTEAFF. The CDR3 coding sequence is TGTGCCAGTAGTACCCCGCTGCAGGTCACTGAAGCTTTCTTT. The entire variable domain, with the rest obtained from reference TRBV19 and TRBJ1-1, is as follows: DGGITQSPKYLFRKEGQNVTLSCEQNLNHDAMYWYRQDPGQGLRLIYYSQIVNDFQKGDIAEGYSVSREKKESFPLTVTSAQKNPTAFYLCASSTPLQVTEAFFGQGTRLTVV.

This clonotype was seen once. The chain recombines TRBV6-2 or TRBV6-3 with TRBJ2-7, with D perhaps TRBD1 (5 bases). The V end was cut by 0 bases, the J end by 4 bases, with 10 bases between. In germline, CDR1 is MNHEY, CDR2 SVGEGT. The CDR3 has 14 amino acids. The CDR3 DNA reads TGTGCCAGCAGTTACTCGATATCAGGGTACGAGCAGTACTTC. It is translated as CASSYSISGYEQYF.

This chain joins TRBV15 and TRBJ2-1, with D hard to call. Trimming removed 0 bases from V and 7 bases from J, with 7 bases in between. The CDR3 length is 13 residues. Per the germline V gene, CDR1 is LNHNV and CDR2 is YYDKDF (reference sequence). The CDR3 sequence: CATSREPGNEQFF. DNA of the CDR3: TGTGCCACCAGCAGAGAGCCTGGGAATGAGCAGTTCTTC.

The chain has TRBV9 and TRBJ1-6; D may be TRBD1 (5 bases). Germline assignment: CDR1 SGDLS and CDR2 YYNGEE. The CDR3 runs 14 residues. V was trimmed by 3 bases and J by 10 bases, leaving 14 bases between them. CDR3 region: CASSGRTMSSPLHF. The CDR3 region has the DNA TGTGCCAGCAGCGGAAGGACAATGAGCTCACCCCTCCACTTT.

The chain links TRBV7-9 to TRBJ2-7; TRBD2 is a possible D gene (5 bases). The germline CDR1 and CDR2 sequences are SEHNR and FQNEAQ (reference sequence). With 1 base removed from V and 5 bases from J, the gap between germline ends came to 15 bases. This CDR3 spans 15 amino acids. The CDR3 region is CASSLVASWAHEQYF. In DNA, the CDR3 is TGTGCCAGCAGCTTAGTAGCGTCTTGGGCCCACGAGCAGTACTTC.

V is TRBV29-1 and J is TRBJ2-4, with 8 nucleotides matching TRBD1. J was trimmed by 7 bases and V by 6 bases; bases with no gene match: 8. This CDR3 has 13 residues. Germline V CDR1 and CDR2: SQVTM, ANQGSEA. The CDR3 sequence: CSVPGTGGNIQYF. DNA of the CDR3: TGCAGCGTCCCTGGGACAGGCGGGAACATTCAGTACTTC.

The chain combines TRBV15 with TRBJ1-2, with no clear D. CDR3 length: 14 amino acids. The germline V gene encodes CDR1 LNHNV and CDR2 YYDKDF (reference sequence). V dropped 1 base and J dropped 3 bases, with 9 bases sitting between them. CDR3 amino acids: CATSRVGMDYGYTF. In DNA form, the CDR3 reads TGTGCCACCAGCAGAGTGGGTATGGACTATGGCTACACCTTC. Looking up the rest from reference TRBV15 and TRBJ1-2 gives the full variable domain: DAMVIQNPRYQVTQFGKPVTLSCSQTLNHNVMYWYQQKSSQAPKLLFHYYDKDFNNEADTPDNFQSRRPNTSFCFLDIRSPGLGDTAMYLCATSRVGMDYGYTFGSGTRLTVV.

The chain is built from TRBV6-5 and TRBJ2-1, with 8 nucleotides matching TRBD1. The J segment lost 6 bases and the V segment lost 6 bases, leaving 10 bases of the junction unmatched. CDR3 length equals 15 residues. Germline values: CDR1 MNHEY, CDR2 SVGAGI. The CDR3 region is CASRSGQGNSNEQFF. DNA for the CDR3: TGTGCCAGCAGGTCCGGACAGGGTAATTCCAATGAGCAGTTCTTC.

V is TRBV29-1 and J is TRBJ1-1; a possible D gene is TRBD1 (6 bases). Germline V gene data show CDR1 as SQVTM and CDR2 as ANQGSEA. The CDR3 extends over 16 amino acids. The V end was cut by 6 bases, the J end by 1 base, with 21 bases between. CDR3 bases: TGCAGCGTCCTTTTCAAGGTGAGGGGGGCGAACACTGAAGCTTTCTTT. Encoded protein: CSVLFKVRGANTEAFF.

The J gene is TRBJ2-1, the V gene TRBV6-6; maybe TRBD2 (6 bases). The CDR3 spans 15 residues. The germline V gene encodes CDR1 MNHNY and CDR2 SVGAGI (reference sequence). Trimming pared 1 base from V and 4 bases from J, leaving 11 bases between. The CDR3 bases are TGTGCCAGCAGTTACTTCCCGGGGGTATACAATGAGCAGTTCTTC. It codes for CASSYFPGVYNEQFF.

This chain connects TRBV20-1 to TRBJ2-3; no clear D gene. The CDR3 sequence is 11 residues long. CDR1 and CDR2 (germline): DFQATT, SNEGSKA (reference sequence). The V end was cut by 4 bases, the J end by 7 bases, with 9 bases between. CDR3 amino acids: CSATISNTQYF. CDR3 nucleotide sequence: TGCAGTGCTACCATTTCAAATACGCAGTATTTT.